These 31 T cell receptor beta chains originate from one sample sequenced in a study of tissue T cells after allogeneic stem cell transplantation. Indicated time point: mouse harvest day 7 after allogeneic transplant. Each mouse received 10^7 T-cell-depleted marrow cells plus 10^6 splenic CD5+ T cells by tail vein. Sequenced by immunoSEQ multiplex PCR; TCRdb stores in-frame clones only, minus some. Of thousands of clones detected, about 46% appear once; the ten largest clones hold 3.5% to 4%. The sample comprised gut tissue. These receptors were collected from a female BALB/c mouse given C57BL/6 T cells with graft-versus-host disease after an allogeneic hematopoietic cell transplant.

This clone was counted a single time. Genes and germline come from the mouse. Read sequence stops 1 residue before the CDR3 end, and the germline J gene provides the missing end. The chain combines TRBV26 with TRBJ2-2, with D perhaps given as TRBD1 or TRBD2 (5 bases each). Between the trimmed V and J ends, which lost 2 bases and 2 bases, there was a span of 9 bases. CDR3 length: 15 amino acids. Germline lookup yields CDR1 KGHPV and CDR2 FQNQEV (reference sequence). The CDR3 DNA, read in part, is TGTGCCAGCAGTCTGGGGGGAGGCAACACCGGGCAGCTCTAC. The encoded protein is CASSLGGGNTGQLY. The complete CDR3 protein is CASSLGGGNTGQLYF.

Concerning this clone: Germline and genes: mouse. CDR3 in amino acids: CGAREQNQDTQYF. The CDR3 DNA, read in part, is TGTGGTGCTAGGGAGCAGAACCAAGACACCCAGTAC. The gene calls are TRBV20 and TRBJ2-5; D remains unclear. With the read ending 1 residue before the CDR3 end, the germline J gene is used to fill in that end. The ends were cut back, 0 bases at V and 0 bases at J, with 4 bases in the middle. Germline V gene data show CDR1 as GFQATS and CDR2 as STVNSAI. The length of the CDR3 is 13 residues.

As regards this clone: These gene names are mouse names. Coverage ceases 1 residue before the CDR3 finishes, and the germline J gene fills in the end. The genes are TRBV26 and TRBJ2-7; 8 positions agree with TRBD1. The CDR3 contains 14 residues. Losses at the gene ends were 1 base for V and 7 bases for J; bases not matched to a gene: 6. Germline lookup yields CDR1 KGHPV and CDR2 FQNQEV (reference sequence). CDR3 protein: CASSLWQGAKEQYF. The part of the CDR3 DNA that was read is TGTGCCAGCAGTCTGTGGCAGGGGGCGAAGGAACAGTAC.

Only a few counts were recorded for this clone. Gene names and germline refer to mouse. The read ends 1 residue shy of where the CDR3 ends; the end is completed using the germline J gene. V usage is TRBV12-1 and J usage is TRBJ2-1, with 11 bases aligning to TRBD2. This CDR3 region has 16 residues. The germline gives CDR1 SGHSN, CDR2 HYEKVE. After removal of 3 bases from V and 1 base from J, the junction contained 4 bases not matched to a gene. CDR3 DNA (partial): TGTGCCAGCTCTTTCCGGACTGGGGGGAACTATGCTGAGCAGTTC. It encodes CASSFRTGGNYAEQF. The complete CDR3 protein is CASSFRTGGNYAEQFF.

Notes on this clone: Mouse germline and gene names are used. The read ends 1 residue shy of where the CDR3 ends; the end is completed using the germline J gene. The rearrangement joins TRBV26 to TRBJ1-5; D is ambiguous. The germline V and J ends were trimmed by 0 bases and 0 bases, with 6 bases remaining between them. The CDR3 is 15 residues long. Looked up from germline, CDR1 is KGHPV and CDR2 is FQNQEV (reference sequence). The DNA read from the CDR3 is TGTGCCAGCAGTCTGTCCGCCAATAACAACCAGGCTCCGCTT. It translates to CASSLSANNNQAPL. The whole CDR3 sequence is CASSLSANNNQAPLF.

A note on this clone: The listed genes are named as in mouse. The CDR3 end falls 1 residue outside the read, so it is completed with the germline J gene. The chain carries TRBV5 and TRBJ2-7; TRBD2 aligns across 11 bases. The CDR3 loop spans 14 amino acids. CDR1 is LGHNA and CDR2 is YNLKQL in the germline V gene (reference sequence). V trimming: 5 bases; J trimming: 4 bases; junction bases outside the gene matches: 4. The part of the CDR3 DNA that was read is TGTGCCAGCAGCTCCGGGACTGGGGGTTATGAACAGTAC. Its translation is CASSSGTGGYEQY. The whole CDR3 sequence reads CASSSGTGGYEQYF.

This clone was observed a few times. Any gene name here is a mouse gene name. The read terminates 1 residue before the CDR3 end, so the remaining end is supplied by the germline J gene. V is TRBV13-3 and J is TRBJ2-3, with 9 bases lining up with TRBD1. The ends lost 7 bases at V and 5 bases at J; junction bases unmatched: 2. This CDR3 has 12 residues. The germline gives CDR1 NNHDY, CDR2 SYVADS. The sequenced part of the CDR3 DNA is TGTGCCAGCTCGGGACAGGGAGAAACGCTGTAT. The encoded protein is CASSGQGETLY. The complete CDR3 reads CASSGQGETLYF.

Remarks on this clone: All gene names here are mouse names. The sequenced fragment ends 1 residue before the CDR3 boundary, so the rest is inferred from the germline J gene. V is TRBV3 and J is TRBJ1-1, with TRBD1 matching 7 bases. The junction had 9 bases not matched to a gene; V was cut back by 4 bases and J by 10 bases. The CDR3 consists of 13 residues. Germline-derived CDR1 and CDR2 are SNHLY and FYNGKV (reference sequence). CDR3 amino acids: CASSSLGRGGVFF. CDR3 DNA (partial): TGTGCCAGCAGCTCCCTCGGCAGGGGGGGAGTCTTC.

Comment on this clone: Gene and germline names: mouse. The CDR3 end falls 1 residue outside the read, so it is completed with the germline J gene. This chain joins TRBV23 and TRBJ2-5; the table assigns TRBD2, which was not confirmed against the DNA. This CDR3 region has 15 residues. Per germline, CDR1 KGHTA and CDR2 FQNQQP. The chain's CDR3 is CSSSQSLGAQDTQYF. The sequenced part of the CDR3 DNA is TGCTCCAGCAGTCAATCTCTGGGGGCCCAAGACACCCAGTAC.

This clone was seen a few times. The gene names given are mouse names. The read gets to within 1 residue of the CDR3 end, and the germline J gene fills in the rest. J is TRBJ1-5 and V is TRBV13-2, with D perhaps matching TRBD1 (5 bases). From germline, CDR1 is NNHNN and CDR2 SYGAGS (reference sequence). The CDR3 is 14 residues long. Deletions cut 0 bases from V and 6 bases from J, with 10 bases between. The CDR3 spells CASGDAARAQAPLF. The sequenced CDR3 bases are TGTGCCAGCGGTGATGCCGCCAGGGCCCAGGCTCCGCTT.

The table lists this clone with a count of one. The germline and genes are mouse ones. The CDR3 spells CASSLSQGADTQYF. CDR3 bases read: TGTGCCAGCAGTCTGTCTCAGGGGGCGGACACCCAGTAC. The rearrangement uses TRBV26 and TRBJ2-5, with TRBD1 matching 8 bases. The CDR3 end falls 1 residue outside the read, so it is completed with the germline J gene. Trimming cost V 0 bases and J 6 bases; bases outside gene matches: 2. Germline V gene lookup returns CDR1 KGHPV and CDR2 FQNQEV (reference sequence). The CDR3 contains 14 residues.

Only a few counts were recorded for this clone. Mouse gene names apply. The CDR3 end is not reached by the read, which stops 1 residue before it; the germline J gene fills it in. The chain uses TRBV14 and TRBJ2-1; D not certain. The CDR3 totals 12 residues. Germline V lookup: CDR1 SGHDT, CDR2 FRDEAV. The ends were cut back, 3 bases at V and 1 base at J, with 2 bases in the middle. The sequenced CDR3 bases are TGTGCCAGCAGTTCAAACTATGCTGAGCAGTTC. Translation gives CASSSNYAEQF. The CDR3 as a whole reads CASSSNYAEQFF.

This clone was detected only a few times. The gene names here belong to mouse. CDR3 protein: CASSRDRSAETLYF. Incomplete CDR3 DNA: TGTGCCAGCAGTCGGGACAGGAGTGCAGAAACGCTGTAT. The chain carries TRBV26 and TRBJ2-3; 8 positions agree with TRBD1. The CDR3 goes on 1 residue after the read ends, and that part is filled in from the germline J gene. This CDR3 has 14 amino acids. J was trimmed by 0 bases and V by 4 bases; bases with no gene match: 0. Germline V gives CDR1 KGHPV, CDR2 FQNQEV (reference sequence).

Concerning this clone: The gene names given are mouse names. The read comes to an end 1 residue before the CDR3 does, leaving the germline J gene to fill in the end. The chain links TRBV3 to TRBJ1-1, with 11 bases matching TRBD1. The germline CDR1 and CDR2 sequences are SNHLY and FYNGKV (reference sequence). The CDR3 sequence is 13 residues long. Trimming at V came to 5 bases and at J to 10 bases, leaving 6 bases not matched to a gene. The DNA read from the CDR3 is TGTGCCAGCAGCCGTCCCGGGACAGGGGGAGTCTTC. This encodes CASSRPGTGGVF. The CDR3 as a whole reads CASSRPGTGGVFF.

This clone showed up just a few times. Gene names and germline refer to mouse. The observed sequence ends 1 residue before the CDR3 terminus, with the missing tail filled in from the germline J gene. The rearrangement joins TRBV26 to TRBJ1-4, with D possibly being TRBD1 (6 bases). The CDR3 covers 14 residues. Germline V gene lookup returns CDR1 KGHPV and CDR2 FQNQEV (reference sequence). V dropped 3 bases and J dropped 2 bases, with 7 bases sitting between them. The CDR3: CASSLQGSNERLFF. CDR3 DNA, as far as it was read: TGTGCCAGCAGTCTACAGGGATCCAACGAAAGATTATTT. Variable domain in full (rest from reference TRBV26 and TRBJ1-4): NSKVIQTPRYLVKGQGQKAKMRCIPEKGHPVVFWYQQNKNNEFKFLINFQNQEVLQQIDMTEKRFSAECPSNSPCSLEIQSSEAGDSALYLCASSLQGSNERLFFGHGTKLSVL.

With regard to this clone: Genes here carry mouse names. The part of the CDR3 DNA that was read is TGTGCCAGCAGTCTGACAGGGGCAGGAAATACGCTCTAT. The encoded protein is CASSLTGAGNTLY. From start to end, the CDR3 is CASSLTGAGNTLYF. The chain links TRBV26 to TRBJ1-3; 7 bases map to TRBD1. The CDR3 end falls 1 residue outside the read, so it is completed with the germline J gene. The junction had 2 bases not matched to a gene; V was cut back by 2 bases and J by 4 bases. CDR3 length: 14 residues. Germline V lookup: CDR1 KGHPV, CDR2 FQNQEV (reference sequence).

As concerns this clone: The listed genes are named as in mouse. The sequence runs out 1 residue before the end of the CDR3; the remainder is reconstructed from the germline J gene. The chain uses TRBV3 and TRBJ2-7; 8 positions agree with TRBD2. V shed 0 bases, J shed 4 bases, and the junction held 2 bases outside the gene matches. Germline values: CDR1 SNHLY, CDR2 FYNGKV (reference sequence). CDR3 length: 14 residues. This chain's CDR3 is CASSLAPGGYEQYF. Incomplete CDR3 DNA: TGTGCCAGCAGCTTAGCGCCTGGGGGGTATGAACAGTAC.

This clone is labeled as medium-sized (0.01 to 0.1%). Gene labels here are mouse ones. The CDR3 is cut off 1 residue early in the read; its end comes from the germline J gene. The chain uses TRBV14 and TRBJ1-3; D is uncertain. The CDR3 is 12 amino acids. Trimming took 4 bases from V and 3 from J, leaving 5 bases between them. Germline V gives CDR1 SGHDT, CDR2 FRDEAV. The sequenced CDR3 bases are TGTGCCAGCAGTCTGGATGGAAATACGCTCTAT. Protein sequence: CASSLDGNTLY. The entire CDR3 protein reads CASSLDGNTLYF. Full variable domain (missing parts from reference TRBV14 and TRBJ1-3): EAGVTQSPRYAVLQEGQAVSFWCDPISGHDTLYWYQQPRDQGPQLLVYFRDEAVIDNSQLPSDRFSAVRPKGTNSTLKIQSAKQGDTATYLCASSLDGNTLYFGEGSRLIVV.

There are a few counts of this clone. Gene names are mouse gene names. The read terminates 1 residue ahead of where the CDR3 ends, so the germline J gene completes it. The V call is TRBV13-2, the J call TRBJ2-3, with D perhaps matching TRBD2 (6 bases). The germline gives CDR1 NNHNN, CDR2 SYGAGS (reference sequence). The CDR3 extends over 15 amino acids. The germline V and J ends were trimmed by 0 bases and 6 bases, with 14 bases remaining between them. CDR3 DNA, as far as it was read: TGTGCCAGCGGTGATGTGGGGGAAAAGAAGGAAACGCTGTAT. It codes for CASGDVGEKKETLY. The full CDR3 protein is CASGDVGEKKETLYF.

About this clone itself: Germline and genes here are mouse. The CDR3 protein is CSSSQTENTLYF. The part of the CDR3 DNA that was read is TGCTCCAGCAGTCAAACAGAAAACACCTTGTAC. The genes are TRBV23 and TRBJ2-4; TRBD1 is the table's D call, not checked against the DNA. The CDR3 goes on 1 residue after the read ends, and that part is filled in from the germline J gene. CDR3 length equals 12 residues. Germline V gene data show CDR1 as KGHTA and CDR2 as FQNQQP.

This clone counts as medium-sized. Germline and genes: mouse. Read coverage stops 1 residue before the CDR3 terminus; the germline J gene supplies the remainder. J is TRBJ2-7 and V is TRBV12-2, with 7 bases lining up with TRBD2. This CDR3 comprises 12 residues. Germline lookup yields CDR1 SGHLS and CDR2 HYDKME. With 4 bases clipped from V and 4 bases from J, the junction kept 3 bases outside the gene matches. The sequenced CDR3 bases are TGTGCCAGCTCCCCGGGACTGTATGAACAGTAC. Translating it yields CASSPGLYEQY. The whole CDR3 is CASSPGLYEQYF.

Comments on this clone: Genes here carry mouse names. From the germline J gene comes the end of the CDR3, since the read stops 1 residue before it. The chain has TRBV31 and TRBJ2-5, with TRBD2 identical over 8 bases. After removal of 1 base from V and 6 bases from J, the junction contained 6 bases not matched to a gene. Per the germline V gene, CDR1 is GKSSPN and CDR2 is SITVG. This CDR3 contains 14 residues. The DNA read from the CDR3 is TGTGCCTGGAGTCCGGGGGGGCGCGGGGACACCCAGTAC. Its translation: CAWSPGGRGDTQY. The whole CDR3 region reads CAWSPGGRGDTQYF.

A word on this clone: Gene names are the mouse ones. The CDR3 extends 1 residue past the end of the read, so its final part is completed from the germline J gene. The chain links TRBV12-2 to TRBJ1-4; no definite D call. Trimming left V 0 bases short and J 1 base short, with 5 bases between. There are 14 residues in the CDR3. Germline CDR1 reads SGHLS; CDR2 reads HYDKME. CDR3 bases read: TGTGCCAGCTCTCTCTCAAGTTCCAACGAAAGATTATTT. As protein: CASSLSSSNERLF. The CDR3, in full, reads CASSLSSSNERLFF.

This clone was counted only a few times. Mouse gene names and germline throughout. Read sequence stops 1 residue before the CDR3 end, and the germline J gene provides the missing end. This chain uses TRBV3 with TRBJ2-7; 10 bases fit TRBD1. V was clipped by 1 base and J by 4 bases; unmatched bases: 1. Germline V lookup: CDR1 SNHLY, CDR2 FYNGKV (reference sequence). The CDR3 sequence is 14 residues long. The part of the CDR3 DNA that was read is TGTGCCAGCAGCTTAGGGGACAGGGGATATGAACAGTAC. Protein product: CASSLGDRGYEQY. The whole CDR3 protein is CASSLGDRGYEQYF.

In regard to this clone: Gene names denote mouse genes. The read ends 1 residue early relative to the CDR3; the germline J gene fills the gap. The chain carries TRBV26 and TRBJ2-7; D is ambiguous. V was trimmed by 2 bases and J by 4 bases, leaving 6 bases between them. There are 12 residues in the CDR3. The germline gives CDR1 KGHPV, CDR2 FQNQEV (reference sequence). CDR3 bases read: TGTGCCAGCAGTCTGATCAGATATGAACAGTAC. Translating it yields CASSLIRYEQY. The CDR3 in its entirety is CASSLIRYEQYF.

This clone is medium-sized in the sample. Gene labels here are mouse ones. With the read ending 1 residue before the CDR3 end, the germline J gene is used to fill in that end. The genes are TRBV2 and TRBJ2-7; TRBD2 might be the D (5 bases). Looked up from germline, CDR1 is LGHNA and CDR2 is YSYQKL. Deletions cut 0 bases from V and 7 bases from J, with 7 bases between. The CDR3 is made up of 12 amino acids. The CDR3: CASSQDLGEQYF. The DNA read from the CDR3 is TGTGCCAGCAGCCAAGATCTGGGAGAACAGTAC.

With respect to this clone: The gene names here belong to mouse. The read gets to within 1 residue of the CDR3 end, and the germline J gene fills in the rest. The chain employs TRBV26 and TRBJ1-1, with D perhaps TRBD1 (5 bases). The CDR3 is made up of 13 amino acids. From germline, CDR1 is KGHPV and CDR2 FQNQEV (reference sequence). V lost 0 bases and J lost 7, with 9 bases in between. The part of the CDR3 DNA that was read is TGTGCCAGCAGTCTGTCAGGGGCCGGAGAAGTCTTC. Translated, it gives CASSLSGAGEVF. The entire CDR3 protein is CASSLSGAGEVFF. Full variable domain (rest looked up from reference TRBV26 and TRBJ1-1): NSKVIQTPRYLVKGQGQKAKMRCIPEKGHPVVFWYQQNKNNEFKFLINFQNQEVLQQIDMTEKRFSAECPSNSPCSLEIQSSEAGDSALYLCASSLSGAGEVFFGKGTRLTVV.

Of note for this clone: Germline and genes: mouse. The read ends 1 residue before the CDR3 terminus; that terminus is restored from the germline J gene. The chain joins TRBV15 to TRBJ2-2, with 7 positions matching TRBD2. Trimming removed 3 bases from V and 1 base from J; junction bases left unmatched: 2. This CDR3 comprises 15 residues. Looked up from germline, CDR1 is SGHND and CDR2 is FRSKSL. The CDR3 protein is CASSLGGVNTGQLYF. CDR3 DNA, as far as it was read: TGTGCCAGCAGTTTGGGGGGGGTAAACACCGGGCAGCTCTAC.

The table lists this clone with a few counts. Gene names are the mouse ones. The sequenced CDR3 bases are TGTGCCAGCCACAGGGGGCGCACAGAAACGCTGTAT. Protein sequence: CASHRGRTETLY. The full CDR3 protein reads CASHRGRTETLYF. The rearrangement uses TRBV12-2 and TRBJ2-3, with TRBD1 matching 9 bases. The missing CDR3 end, 1 residue past where the read stops, is filled in from the germline J gene. After removal of 6 bases from V and 4 bases from J, the junction contained 4 bases not matched to a gene. The CDR3 is made up of 13 amino acids. Germline CDR1 SGHLS, CDR2 HYDKME.

In the case of this clone: Any gene name here is a mouse gene name. The read stops 1 residue short of the end of the CDR3; the missing end is completed from the germline J gene. The rearrangement uses TRBV1 and TRBJ2-7, with no clear D. Between the trimmed V and J ends, which lost 0 bases and 2 bases, there was a span of 8 bases. Germline CDR1 reads NSQYPW; CDR2 reads LRSPGD (reference sequence). The CDR3 is made up of 14 amino acids. This CDR3 is CTCSADPGTYEQYF. CDR3 DNA, as far as it was read: TGCACCTGCAGTGCAGATCCTGGTACCTATGAACAGTAC.

Note on this clone: Here the gene names and germline are mouse. The CDR3 goes on 1 residue after the read ends, and that part is filled in from the germline J gene. The rearrangement links TRBV2 to TRBJ2-4; TRBD2 matches 8 bases. V lost 3 bases, J lost 3 bases, and 5 bases stayed unmatched. The CDR3 sequence is 15 residues long. Germline V gene data show CDR1 as LGHNA and CDR2 as YSYQKL. CDR3 DNA (partial): TGTGCCAGCAGCCAGGCTGGGGGGTGGCAAAACACCTTGTAC. This codes for CASSQAGGWQNTLY. The full CDR3 protein is CASSQAGGWQNTLYF.